Reported below is one T cell receptor beta chain. What it binds is unknown. These data belong to a study of shared clonotypes between healthy human individuals. Study conclusions and caveats: At large depth, rarefaction still showed sorted-subset sequencing to be incomplete. When compared with the clonotypes that were shared by all four sorted-subset donors, the non-shared clonotypes turned out to have lower generation probabilities.

Healthy HIV-negative adults without recent acute infections or vaccinations served as donors. Sorted-subset replicate PCR reactions contained roughly 200 ng DNA, corresponding to some 28,000 T cell genomes. Sequencing used immunoSEQ multiplex PCR; TCRdb keeps in-frame clones, though not all of them. The sample lists fewer than 400,000 clones, around 74% occurring once. The CDR3 extends over 18 amino acids. CDR1 LGHNA and CDR2 YNFKEQ come from the germline V gene. Trimming removed 5 bases at V and 5 bases at J, with 22 bases between. The TCR originated in a man in his thirties or forties in good health. Specimen: memory CD4+ T cells sorted from blood. This sample's subset: CD45RA-negative fraction. The chain carries TRBV4-2 and TRBJ2-6; D is perhaps TRBD1 (6 bases). The CDR3 sequence: CASSMLDRLQSRANVLTF. Here the CDR3 DNA reads TGTGCCAGCAGCATGCTAGACAGGTTACAAAGTCGGGCCAACGTCCTGACTTTC.